The TCR beta chain under discussion was sequenced for a study of cytomegalovirus exposure and HLA in healthy donors. The J segment lost 3 bases and the V segment lost 0 bases, leaving 4 bases of the junction unmatched. Germline-derived CDR1 and CDR2 are GTSNPN and SVGIG (reference sequence). The CDR3 is made up of 15 amino acids. Regarding this clone: Its target is unknown.

The study, taken as a whole, reports: In the roughly 120 validation repertoires, a later analysis found that first-cohort TCR clusters tended to co-occur.

Method: immunoSEQ multiplex PCR; TCRdb's copy keeps in-frame clones and lacks some. The table shows about 150,000 clones, with about nine tenths occurring only once. Sequencing was carried out using PBMCs. The gene calls are TRBV30 and TRBJ1-3, with 8 nucleotides matching TRBD1. This TCR was recovered from a man aged 18 to 29 in good health and CMV-seronegative. DNA of the CDR3: TGTGCCTGGAGTGTACTAACAGGGGGTGGAAACACCATATATTTT. Its protein product is CAWSVLTGGGNTIYF.